These 12 T cell receptor beta chains originate from one sample sequenced in a study of control samples from healthy donors and cancer patients. Libraries were prepared by immunoSEQ multiplex PCR; TCRdb keeps only in-frame clonotypes and omits some of them. The sample has 100,000 to 150,000 clones, about 90% seen once. Sequences were obtained from blood. Every receptor here comes from a man aged 18 to 35 in good health.

The chain has TRBV28 and TRBJ2-7, with 10 bases matching TRBD1. Germline V CDR1 and CDR2: MDHEN, SYDVKM. The ends lost 3 bases at V and 3 bases at J; junction bases unmatched: 8. CDR3 length equals 16 residues. The CDR3 DNA sequence: TGTGCCAGCAGTTTTGGGTGGGACAGGGGTTACTACGAGCAGTACTTC. Amino acid sequence: CASSFGWDRGYYEQYF.

The chain uses TRBV2 and TRBJ2-7, with 9 bases identical to TRBD1. Germline-derived CDR1 and CDR2 are SNHLY and FYNNEI. This CDR3 spans 13 amino acids. With V trimmed by 8 bases and J by 5 bases, 7 bases remained unmatched. The CDR3 spells CASAGTGYHEQYF. The DNA of the CDR3 is TGTGCCAGCGCCGGGACAGGGTACCACGAGCAGTACTTC.

The chain is built from TRBV14 and TRBJ1-6; TRBD1 agrees at 9 bases. Losses at the gene ends were 6 bases for V and 6 bases for J; bases not matched to a gene: 0. The CDR3 runs to 13 residues. CDR1 is SGHDN and CDR2 is FVKESK in the germline V gene. CDR3 sequence (DNA): TGTGCCAGCAGGGACAGGGGTAATTCACCCCTCCACTTT. Its translation: CASRDRGNSPLHF.

The CDR3, as DNA: TGTGCCAGCAGCGTAGCGCACTCCCCCCTCGAAGACATATATTTT. Its protein is CASSVAHSPLEDIYF. The chain carries TRBV9 and TRBJ1-3; D call uncertain. Germline V gives CDR1 SGDLS, CDR2 YYNGEE. The CDR3 runs to 15 residues. Trimming removed 0 bases from V and 12 bases from J, with 19 bases in between.

This clone is a singleton in its sample. The chain has TRBV18 and TRBJ1-5; D may be TRBD1 (6 bases). V lost 3 bases, J lost 4 bases, and 10 bases lay in between. This CDR3 region has 14 residues. CDR1 and CDR2 from the germline V gene are KGHSH and LQKENI. In DNA form, the CDR3 reads TGTGCCAGCTCACCTCAACAGGGAAATCAGCCCCAGCATTTT. Its protein product is CASSPQQGNQPQHF. The full variable domain, completed using reference TRBV18 and TRBJ1-5, is NAGVMQNPRHLVRRRGQEARLRCSPMKGHSHVYWYRQLPEEGLKFMVYLQKENIIDESGMPKERFSAEFPKEGPSILRIQQVVRGDSAAYFCASSPQQGNQPQHFGDGTRLSIL.

This clone was picked up a small number of times. J is TRBJ2-5 and V is TRBV19, with no clear D. The CDR3 runs to 12 residues. V lost 4 bases, J lost 1 base, and 4 bases lay in between. Germline CDR1 LNHDA, CDR2 SQIVND (reference sequence). CDR3 bases: TGTGCCAGTAGTAGGGGCCAAGAGACCCAGTACTTC. This gives the protein CASSRGQETQYF.

V and J are TRBV27 and TRBJ2-1; 8 bases match TRBD2. Trimming at V came to 6 bases and at J to 0 bases, leaving 13 bases not matched to a gene. The CDR3 consists of 18 residues. Germline lookup yields CDR1 MNHEY and CDR2 SMNVEV (reference sequence). The CDR3 spells CASSQRSGRSSSYNEQFF. The CDR3 DNA is TGTGCCAGCAGCCAGAGAAGCGGGAGAAGCAGCTCCTACAATGAGCAGTTCTTC.

The genes are TRBV9 and TRBJ1-1, with a tentative D call TRBD1 (5 bases). Trimming removed 0 bases from V and 4 bases from J, with 22 bases in between. Per the germline V gene, CDR1 is SGDLS and CDR2 is YYNGEE. The CDR3 is 18 residues long. CDR3 coding DNA: TGTGCCAGCAGCGTAGGAGGGCGGAATTGGGACGTGGCCACTGAAGCTTTCTTT. As protein: CASSVGGRNWDVATEAFF.

The V gene is TRBV7-8, the J gene TRBJ1-5; D uncertain. The germline V gene has CDR1 SGHVS and CDR2 FQNEAQ. The CDR3 runs to 16 residues. Trimming stripped 1 base from V and 2 bases from J, with 12 bases between. CDR3 loop: CASSLDGMTGNQPQHF. The CDR3 bases are TGTGCCAGCAGCTTAGATGGTATGACCGGCAATCAGCCCCAGCATTTT.

The chain recombines TRBV27 with TRBJ2-2; D perhaps matches TRBD2 (6 bases). The CDR3 sequence is 14 residues long. The germline CDR1 and CDR2 sequences are MNHEY and SMNVEV (reference sequence). The ends were cut back, 4 bases at V and 4 bases at J, with 10 bases in the middle. The CDR3 sequence: CASSSGDRTGELFF. In nucleotides, the CDR3 is TGTGCCAGCAGTTCGGGGGATCGCACCGGGGAGCTGTTTTTT.

This clone was recorded once. V usage is TRBV6-5 and J usage is TRBJ2-6, with a tentative D call TRBD2 (6 bases). The CDR3 is made up of 14 amino acids. Trimming took 10 bases from V and 9 from J, leaving 19 bases between them. The germline V gene encodes CDR1 MNHEY and CDR2 SVGAGI. The CDR3 DNA reads TGTGCCACCCGATCCGGGAGTACCCTCAACGTCCTGACTTTC. Its protein product is CATRSGSTLNVLTF.

V gene TRBV5-1 combines with J gene TRBJ2-3; 12 bases line up with TRBD2. Losses at the gene ends were 8 bases for V and 4 bases for J; bases not matched to a gene: 2. Germline assignment: CDR1 SGHRS and CDR2 YFSETQ. The CDR3 loop spans 13 amino acids. In DNA form, the CDR3 reads TGCGCCAGTGGACTAGCGGGGTCAGATACGCAGTATTTT. Protein: CASGLAGSDTQYF.